This TCR beta chain was identified in a study of blood T cell repertoires in COVID-19. The CDR3 is made up of 15 amino acids. V gave up 0 bases and J gave up 8 bases; unmatched junction bases: 6. The germline gives CDR1 SGDLS, CDR2 YYNGEE. Libraries were prepared by immunoSEQ multiplex PCR; TCRdb keeps only in-frame clonotypes and omits some of them. The data show approximately 66,000 clones, roughly 90% seen once. The TCR sequence derives from a woman between 45 and 65 years old with active or convalescent COVID-19. Source material: peripheral blood. This rearrangement joins TRBV9 to TRBJ2-1, with 9 bases aligning to TRBD2. CDR3 protein: CASSVGAGGVDEQFF. The CDR3 DNA follows: TGTGCCAGCAGCGTAGGGGCGGGAGGGGTCGATGAGCAGTTCTTC.